The clone carrying this T cell receptor beta chain was seen only a few times. Its antigen is undetermined. Per germline, CDR1 MNHEY and CDR2 SMNVEV (reference sequence). The length of the CDR3 is 16 residues. Losses at the gene ends were 6 bases for V and 4 bases for J; bases not matched to a gene: 6. Stable Graves' hyperthyroidism denoted no ophthalmopathy progression over 18 months. Lactation, pregnancy, other autoimmune disease or uncontrolled infection led to exclusion of patients. The sample comes from a study of T cells in Graves' hyperthyroidism and ophthalmopathy. On the study more broadly: The blood sample was taken at first diagnosis, before treatment began. Study-level results: Appearing also in blood were most of the thyroid clonotypes expanded above 0.001.

Amplification of TCR beta CDR3 regions used RNA as the template. TCR CDR3 underwent first-round RT-PCR with the HTBI primer set. TCRdb redid the calling of the multiplex PCR reads with MiXCR, one entry per CDR3 protein. The sample yields under 650,000 distinct CDR3 sequences, roughly 15% seen once. The V and J genes are TRBV27 and TRBJ2-1; 13 positions agree with TRBD2. The sequenced sample consisted of blood. This TCR was sampled from a woman in her 30s with Graves' hyperthyroidism. For the CDR3, the DNA is TGTGCCAGCAGACGGACTAGCGGGAGCCCTTACAATGAGCAGTTCTTC. Protein sequence: CASRRTSGSPYNEQFF.